This T cell receptor beta chain was retrieved from a study of cytomegalovirus exposure and HLA in healthy donors. PCR was performed using 60 Vbeta and 13 Jbeta primers. As handled by the study authors: In a later analysis, the count reached some 75 million unique TCR beta chains, with roughly 12 million shared. Repertoires were generated with immunoSEQ multiplex PCR, while TCRdb's copy carries only in-frame clones and drops some. V, J and clone size derive from that table, while D and trimming were established from the DNA sequence. The top ten hold about 7% of the sample, which has roughly 160,000 clones, approximately 80% seen once. The CDR3 consists of 15 residues. Germline CDR1 LNHDA, CDR2 SQIVND (reference sequence). Trimming left V 0 bases short and J 9 bases short, with 12 bases between.

V gene TRBV19 combines with J gene TRBJ2-6; no firm D call. The receptor was derived from a woman aged 25 to 39 in good health and CMV-seropositive. Sequencing input: PBMCs. In DNA, the CDR3 is TGTGCCAGTAGTATAGATCTAGAGACCTTCAACGTCCTGACTTTC. Translation gives CASSIDLETFNVLTF.